This T cell receptor beta chain stems from a study of neurological immune-mediated disorders. Germline CDR1 SGHRS, CDR2 YFSETQ. CDR3 length: 16 residues. V was pared by 3 bases and J by 5 bases, with 6 bases of the junction left unmatched. The making of cDNA relied on 5'RACE with 10-nucleotide random UMIs. MiXCR was run by TCRdb on the 5' RACE reads, yielding one entry per CDR3 protein. The sample consists of 55,000 to 70,000 distinct CDR3 sequences, 11% of them appearing once. This clonotype showed up many times. This receptor was obtained from a man aged 60-69 years in good health. Input material: PBMCs. J is TRBJ2-1 and V is TRBV5-1; TRBD2 matches 12 bases. CDR3 DNA sequence: TGCGCCAGCAGCTCGATCCTAGCGGGGGGGAACAATGAGCAGTTCTTC. This codes for CASSSILAGGNNEQFF. Together with reference TRBV5-1 and TRBJ2-1, the CDR3 gives the full variable domain: KAGVTQTPRYLIKTRGQQVTLSCSPISGHRSVSWYQQTPGQGLQFLFEYFSETQRNKGNFPGRFSGRQFSNSRSEMNVSTLELGDSALYLCASSSILAGGNNEQFFGPGTRLTVL.